These 28 T cell receptor beta chains originate from one sample sequenced in a study of blood T cell repertoires in COVID-19. Clones were read by immunoSEQ multiplex PCR, and TCRdb kept only the in-frame ones, dropping some. The table includes 300,000 or so clones, about nine tenths detected once. Sequences were obtained from peripheral blood. The receptors were gathered from a woman under 40 with COVID-19, enrolled during active disease.

This clone was seen just once. CDR3 residues: CASSPPPAGETQYF. As DNA, the CDR3 is TGTGCCAGCAGCCCCCCTCCAGCGGGGGAGACCCAGTACTTC. The chain is built from TRBV6-2 or TRBV6-3 and TRBJ2-5; 7 nucleotides align to TRBD2. J was trimmed by 5 bases and V by 6 bases; bases with no gene match: 9. The CDR3 is made up of 14 amino acids. Germline assignment: CDR1 MNHEY and CDR2 SVGEGT.

CDR3 nucleotides: TGTGCCAGCAGCCGACTCAGCGGGGGTAGCACAGATACGCAGTATTTT. Protein: CASSRLSGGSTDTQYF. The rearrangement uses TRBV5-8 and TRBJ2-3, with 8 positions matching TRBD2. This CDR3 spans 16 amino acids. From germline, CDR1 is SGHTS and CDR2 YDEGEE. J was trimmed by 0 bases and V by 4 bases; bases with no gene match: 7.

The rearrangement joins TRBV19 to TRBJ1-1; 7 nucleotides align to TRBD1. Germline-derived CDR1 and CDR2 are LNHDA and SQIVND (reference sequence). After removal of 4 bases from V and 4 bases from J, the junction contained 6 bases not matched to a gene. The CDR3 sequence is 14 residues long. The CDR3 region has the DNA TGTGCCAGTAGTACAGACAGGGATGTCACTGAAGCTTTCTTT. Encoded protein: CASSTDRDVTEAFF.

This chain links TRBV5-1 with TRBJ1-2; the D is unclear. This CDR3 has 15 residues. CDR1 and CDR2 (germline): SGHRS, YFSETQ. V was clipped by 4 bases and J by 6 bases, with 19 bases between them. The CDR3 DNA is TGCGCCAGCAGCCCCTCCGCGGGGTTGAGAGATGGCTACACCTTC. Translation: CASSPSAGLRDGYTF.

This clone appeared a few times. This chain links TRBV2 with TRBJ1-1, with a weak D call TRBD1 (6 bases). The CDR3 is 15 residues long. Germline loops: CDR1 SNHLY, CDR2 FYNNEI. V was cut by 6 bases and J by 2 bases, with 16 bases left in between. The CDR3 loop is CASRENGTPNTEAFF. CDR3 bases: TGTGCCAGCAGAGAGAACGGGACACCCAACACTGAAGCTTTCTTT.

This chain uses TRBV30 with TRBJ1-1; D perhaps matches TRBD1 (5 bases). CDR3 length: 14 amino acids. The germline CDR1 and CDR2 sequences are GTSNPN and SVGIG (reference sequence). V lost 0 bases and J lost 4, with 12 bases in between. As DNA, the CDR3 is TGTGCCTGGAGTGTCCAGGGCGGCGCCACTGAAGCTTTCTTT. Translation: CAWSVQGGATEAFF.

The genes are TRBV5-4 and TRBJ1-5; no firm D call. The CDR3 runs to 16 residues. V was trimmed by 1 base and J by 0 bases, leaving 11 bases between them. Germline-derived CDR1 and CDR2 are SGHNT and YYREEE (reference sequence). The DNA for the CDR3 is TGTGCCAGCAGCTTGACCGCCCCGGGTAGCAATCAGCCCCAGCATTTT. Protein sequence: CASSLTAPGSNQPQHF.

The chain couples TRBV19 to TRBJ2-1; 12 bases are a match to TRBD2. The CDR3 is 17 residues long. V dropped 5 bases and J dropped 0; count of bases not matched to a gene: 5. The germline V gene encodes CDR1 LNHDA and CDR2 SQIVND (reference sequence). This chain's CDR3 is CASSRLAGGPSYNEQFF. The CDR3 DNA follows: TGTGCCAGTAGTCGCCTAGCGGGAGGGCCCTCCTACAATGAGCAGTTCTTC.

The V and J genes are TRBV2 and TRBJ1-4, with 8 bases fitting TRBD1. V lost 7 bases, J lost 6 bases, and 4 bases stayed unmatched. The CDR3 runs 13 residues. Germline loops: CDR1 SNHLY, CDR2 FYNNEI. The CDR3, as DNA: TGTGCCAGCAAGCCGGGACAGGATGAAAAACTGTTTTTT. Translated: CASKPGQDEKLFF.

The chain combines TRBV19 with TRBJ2-1; 7 bases match TRBD1. CDR3 size: 16 residues. The trim removed 1 base at V and 3 bases at J, leaving 6 bases unmatched. The germline V gene encodes CDR1 LNHDA and CDR2 SQIVND (reference sequence). The CDR3, as DNA: TGTGCCAGTAGTATAGGGCCGGACAGGATCTACAATGAGCAGTTCTTC. This gives the protein CASSIGPDRIYNEQFF.

V is TRBV11-2 and J is TRBJ2-1; D gene uncertain. This CDR3 region has 14 residues. V was pared by 0 bases and J by 9 bases, with 12 bases between. Germline V CDR1 and CDR2: SGHAT, FQNNGV. CDR3: CASSLDLGGGEQFF. The CDR3, as DNA: TGTGCCAGCAGCTTAGATCTGGGTGGCGGTGAGCAGTTCTTC.

The chain is built from TRBV3-1 (or the pseudogene TRBV3-2) and TRBJ2-5; D perhaps matches TRBD1 (6 bases). Germline assignment: CDR1 LGHDT and CDR2 YNNKEL (reference sequence). The CDR3 spans 13 residues. The V and J ends lost 7 bases and 1 base respectively, with 10 bases between them. CDR3 loop: CASTRTVQETQYF. CDR3 DNA: TGTGCCAGCACCCGGACAGTCCAAGAGACCCAGTACTTC.

Written as DNA, the CDR3 is TGTGCCAGCAGTTACGCCGGGGACAGGGTAACTGAAGCTTTCTTT. Its protein product is CASSYAGDRVTEAFF. This chain uses TRBV6-6 with TRBJ1-1; 9 bases are shared with TRBD1. The CDR3 length is 15 residues. Germline V gene sequence: CDR1 MNHNY, CDR2 SVGAGI (reference sequence). V lost 2 bases to trimming and J lost 5 bases; unmatched junction nucleotides: 6.

CDR3 sequence: CASGMTGAYEQYF. DNA of the CDR3: TGCGCCAGCGGCATGACAGGGGCCTACGAGCAGTACTTC. The chain carries TRBV5-1 and TRBJ2-7; 8 bases are a match to TRBD1. V lost 7 bases, J lost 2 bases, and 5 bases stayed unmatched. Germline CDR1 and CDR2: SGHRS and YFSETQ. This CDR3 comprises 13 residues.

A single count supports this clone. The V gene is TRBV24-1, the J gene TRBJ1-2, with D unclear. Trimming removed 2 bases from V and 0 bases from J, with 12 bases in between. CDR1 KGHDR and CDR2 SFDVKD come from the germline V gene. This CDR3 is 16 amino acids long. The CDR3 loop reads CATSDSAMTPNYGYTF. CDR3 DNA: TGTGCCACCAGTGATTCCGCTATGACACCTAACTATGGCTACACCTTC.

The table lists this clone with a count of one. The chain uses TRBV5-8 and TRBJ1-2; 7 bases are a match to TRBD1. V was clipped by 5 bases and J by 2 bases; unmatched bases: 0. The CDR3 consists of 12 residues. Germline-derived CDR1 and CDR2 are SGHTS and YDEGEE. The CDR3 loop is CASRQGNYGYTF. The CDR3 nucleotides are TGTGCCAGCAGACAGGGGAACTATGGCTACACCTTC. Full variable domain (remainder filled in from reference TRBV5-8 and TRBJ1-2): EAGVTQSPTHLIKTRGQQATLRCSPISGHTSVYWYQQALGLGLQFLLWYDEGEERNRGNFPPRFSGRQFPNYSSELNVNALELEDSALYLCASRQGNYGYTFGSGTRLTVV.

This clone was detected only a few times. The chain links TRBV6-5 to TRBJ1-2, with 8 bases lining up with TRBD1. Looked up from germline, CDR1 is MNHEY and CDR2 is SVGAGI. The CDR3 has 13 residues. Unmatched junction bases numbered 7, after V lost 5 bases and J lost 8 bases. CDR3 sequence: CASSNQGARGYTF. The CDR3 nucleotides read TGTGCCAGCAGTAACCAGGGGGCGCGAGGCTACACCTTC.

The chain recombines TRBV9 with TRBJ1-1; D may be TRBD1 (5 bases). Trimming removed 3 bases at V and 6 bases at J, with 18 bases between. This CDR3 has 15 amino acids. Looked up from germline, CDR1 is SGDLS and CDR2 is YYNGEE. This CDR3 reads CASSEITGGRPEAFF. In DNA, the CDR3 is TGTGCCAGCAGCGAGATTACGGGGGGGAGACCTGAAGCTTTCTTT.

This clone was seen just once. The chain joins TRBV10-1 to TRBJ2-1; TRBD2 might be the D (5 bases). Germline assignment: CDR1 WNHNN and CDR2 SYGVQD (reference sequence). V gave up 6 bases and J gave up 3 bases, with 12 bases separating them. This CDR3 comprises 14 residues. The CDR3 coding sequence is TGCGCCAGCAGCCGAGCGGAATACTACAATGAGCAGTTCTTC. Its protein product is CASSRAEYYNEQFF.

This chain joins TRBV5-1 and TRBJ2-3; the match to TRBD2 covers 13 bases. This CDR3 has 20 amino acids. The ends lost 3 bases at V and 4 bases at J; junction bases unmatched: 17. Germline loops: CDR1 SGHRS, CDR2 YFSETQ. CDR3 in amino acids: CASSSMTSGRPSRGADTQYF. In nucleotides, the CDR3 is TGCGCCAGCAGCTCGATGACTAGCGGGAGGCCTTCCCGGGGCGCAGATACGCAGTATTTT.

The V gene is TRBV21-1, the J gene TRBJ2-2; the table's D call of TRBD2 was not tested on the DNA. TRBV21-1 is a pseudogene. The CDR3 covers 16 residues. CDR3 in amino acids: CASSKLPGGPGGELFF. As DNA, the CDR3 is TGTGCCAGCAGCAAATTACCGGGAGGGCCCGGGGGGGAGCTGTTTTTT.

The chain carries TRBV5-6 and TRBJ1-4; the D is unclear. V lost 3 bases and J 3 bases, leaving 9 bases between the germline ends. The length of the CDR3 is 14 residues. Germline loops: CDR1 SGHDT, CDR2 YYEEEE. As DNA, the CDR3 is TGTGCCAGCAGCTCCGGCGGCGCTAATGAAAAACTGTTTTTT. Amino acids: CASSSGGANEKLFF.

The chain joins TRBV2 to TRBJ2-5, with a tentative D call TRBD2 (6 bases). V shed 4 bases and J shed 1 base, with 7 bases lying between them. The CDR3 totals 13 residues. Germline CDR1 and CDR2: SNHLY and FYNNEI. The CDR3 protein is CASSGDFQETQYF. In DNA, the CDR3 is TGTGCCAGCAGTGGGGACTTCCAAGAGACCCAGTACTTC.

V usage is TRBV19 and J usage is TRBJ2-7, with TRBD1 matching over 8 bases. The CDR3 runs to 15 residues. Germline V lookup: CDR1 LNHDA, CDR2 SQIVND (reference sequence). J lost 2 bases, V lost 3 bases, and 6 bases had no gene match. The CDR3 reads CASSIGAGGTYEQYF. CDR3 nucleotides: TGTGCCAGTAGTATTGGGGCAGGGGGCACCTACGAGCAGTACTTC.

This chain's CDR3 is CASSPPRVNTEAFF. As DNA, the CDR3 is TGTGCCAGCAGCCCCCCCAGGGTGAACACTGAAGCTTTCTTT. This rearrangement joins TRBV7-8 to TRBJ1-1; a weak D match, TRBD1 (5 bases). The CDR3 extends over 14 amino acids. CDR1 is SGHVS and CDR2 is FQNEAQ in the germline V gene. Trimming took off 5 bases at V and 0 bases at J, with 10 bases between the two ends. Full variable domain (remainder filled in from reference TRBV7-8 and TRBJ1-1): GAGVSQSPRYKVAKRGQDVALRCDPISGHVSLFWYQQALGQGPEFLTYFQNEAQLDKSGLPSDRFFAERPEGSVSTLKIQRTQQEDSAVYLCASSPPRVNTEAFFGQGTRLTVV.

The CDR3 here is CARGTLNYEQYF. Here the CDR3 DNA reads TGTGCCAGGGGGACTTTGAACTACGAGCAGTACTTC. The rearrangement links TRBV6-4 to TRBJ2-7; weak D call: TRBD2 (6 bases). The germline V and J ends were trimmed by 9 bases and 3 bases, with 12 bases remaining between them. The CDR3 runs 12 residues. CDR1 MRHNA and CDR2 SNTAGT come from the germline V gene.

Concerning this clone: The same CDR3 is also encoded by other DNA sequences in this sample. This rearrangement joins TRBV3-1 (or the pseudogene TRBV3-2) to TRBJ2-3; weak D call: TRBD2 (6 bases). Germline values: CDR1 LGHDT, CDR2 YNNKEL (reference sequence). The CDR3 covers 14 residues. V lost 3 bases to trimming and J lost 1 base, with 8 bases between them. Here the CDR3 reads CASSQGGGTDTQYF. As DNA, the CDR3 is TGTGCCAGCAGCCAGGGCGGGGGCACAGATACGCAGTATTTT.

This chain links TRBV4-2 with TRBJ2-2, with TRBD2 matching over 13 bases. The CDR3 covers 20 residues. After removal of 1 base from V and 0 bases from J, the junction contained 8 bases not matched to a gene. Germline assignment: CDR1 LGHNA and CDR2 YNFKEQ. CDR3 nucleotide sequence: TGTGCCAGCAGCCAAGGACCACTAGCGGGAGGGCCGGCGAACACCGGGGAGCTGTTTTTT. Protein sequence: CASSQGPLAGGPANTGELFF.